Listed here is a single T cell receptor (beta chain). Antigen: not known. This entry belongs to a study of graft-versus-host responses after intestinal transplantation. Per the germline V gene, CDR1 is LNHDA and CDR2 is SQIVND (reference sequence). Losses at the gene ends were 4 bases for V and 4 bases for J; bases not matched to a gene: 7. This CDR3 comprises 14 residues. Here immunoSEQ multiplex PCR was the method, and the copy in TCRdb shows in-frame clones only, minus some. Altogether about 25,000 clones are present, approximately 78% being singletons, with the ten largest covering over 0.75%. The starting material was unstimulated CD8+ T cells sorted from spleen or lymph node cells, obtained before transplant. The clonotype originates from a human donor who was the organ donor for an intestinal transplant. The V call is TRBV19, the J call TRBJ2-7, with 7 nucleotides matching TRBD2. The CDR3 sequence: CASSTSGVLYEQYF. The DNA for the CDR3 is TGTGCCAGTAGTACAAGCGGGGTATTGTACGAGCAGTACTTC.